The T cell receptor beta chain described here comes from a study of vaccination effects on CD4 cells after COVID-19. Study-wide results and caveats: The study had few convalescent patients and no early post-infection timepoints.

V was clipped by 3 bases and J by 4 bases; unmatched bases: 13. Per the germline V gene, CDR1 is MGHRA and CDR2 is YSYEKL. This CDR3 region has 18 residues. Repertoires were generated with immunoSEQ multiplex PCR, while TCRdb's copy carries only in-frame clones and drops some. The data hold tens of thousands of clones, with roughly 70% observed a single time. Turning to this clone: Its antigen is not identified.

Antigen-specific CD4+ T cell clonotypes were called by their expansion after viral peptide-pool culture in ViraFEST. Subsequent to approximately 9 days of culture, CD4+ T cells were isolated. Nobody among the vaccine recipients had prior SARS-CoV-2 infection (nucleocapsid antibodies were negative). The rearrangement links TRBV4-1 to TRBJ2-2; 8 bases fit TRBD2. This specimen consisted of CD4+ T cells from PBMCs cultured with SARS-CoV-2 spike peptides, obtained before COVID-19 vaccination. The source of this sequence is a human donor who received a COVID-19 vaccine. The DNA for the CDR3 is TGCGCCAGCAGCCAGGGACCCTTAGCGGGAAGAGGCACCGGGGAGCTGTTTTTT. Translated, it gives CASSQGPLAGRGTGELFF.